This TCR beta chain was recorded in a study of beta chain features in type 1 diabetes. Study at large: Cell yields, gender and age were comparable in patients and healthy donors.

Every single donor gave one heparinised blood draw, and these averaged roughly 0.11 L. Each sorted fraction was over 95% pure. The V end lost 1 base, the J end lost 2 bases, and 17 bases lay between the germline ends. From germline, CDR1 is MGHRA and CDR2 YSYEKL. The CDR3 covers 17 residues. Expressed TCRB transcripts were sequenced after all isolated RNA was converted to cDNA. TCRdb keeps only in-frame clones here, not all; method: immunoSEQ multiplex PCR. Of 250,000 or so clones listed, 14% are singletons. A few counts support this clone. Its target is not known. Study-level points and caveats: Sampled from patients, naive, central memory and Treg TCRB repertoires appeared more similar than those sampled from healthy donors. Shortening of TCRB CDR3s, moderate but significant, appeared in all four CD4+ subsets of Type 1 diabetes patients.

The sequence came from a young man with type 1 diabetes. The rearrangement links TRBV4-1 to TRBJ2-5; TRBD1 might be the D (6 bases). The sequenced sample consisted of naive CD4+ T cells from blood. DNA for the CDR3: TGCGCCAGCAGCCAAGGAGAAGCGGCACAGGGTCAAGAGACCCAGTACTTC. Translated: CASSQGEAAQGQETQYF.